Listed below are T cell receptor beta chains from one sample, sequenced in a study of shared clonotypes between healthy human individuals. TCRdb's copy holds only in-frame clones and misses some; the assay was immunoSEQ multiplex PCR. This sample has hundreds of thousands of clones, with around 95% found just once. The sequencing sample was made of naive CD8+ T cells sorted from blood. These receptors came from a woman in her thirties in good health. Both conserved end residues are part of each CDR3. A D gene is named only where the DNA matches it firmly. Expanded clones get a size class; other rows say once, few or many, or leave the size out.

D gene	J gene	V gene	clone size	CDR3 protein	CDR3 DNA
TRBD1	TRBJ1-1	TRBV13	-	CASSLEGTGRDTEAFF	TGTGCCAGCAGCTTAGAGGGGACAGGGCGAGACACTGAAGCTTTCTTT
-	TRBJ2-7	TRBV28	once	CASSLVFYEQYF	TGTGCCAGCAGTTTAGTCTTCTACGAGCAGTACTTC
-	TRBJ2-2	TRBV28	-	CASNPPGGTGELFF	TGTGCCAGCAATCCGCCGGGCGGCACCGGGGAGCTGTTTTTT
-	TRBJ2-1	TRBV27	once	CASSFTFDKTPGYNEQFF	TGTGCCAGCAGTTTCACCTTCGACAAAACCCCAGGATACAATGAGCAGTTCTTC
-	TRBJ2-3	TRBV21-1	-	CASSTYSGRDTGTQYF	TGTGCCAGCAGTACCTATAGCGGGAGGGACACGGGTACGCAGTATTTT
-	TRBJ2-6	TRBV25-1	-	CASSEYMGLGGANVLTF	TGTGCCAGCAGTGAATATATGGGGCTAGGTGGGGCCAACGTCCTGACTTTC
TRBD2	TRBJ2-1	TRBV27	-	CASSLSAGAGAPYNEQFF	TGTGCCAGCAGTTTATCAGCGGGGGCGGGAGCCCCTTACAATGAGCAGTTCTTC
-	TRBJ2-1	TRBV9	-	CASSVVGDSYNEQFF	TGTGCCAGCAGCGTAGTTGGGGACTCCTACAATGAGCAGTTCTTC
-	TRBJ1-5	TRBV21-1	-	CASSKGGRGSDQPQHF	TGTGCCAGCAGCAAAGGGGGCAGGGGGTCGGATCAGCCCCAGCATTTT
TRBD2	TRBJ2-3	TRBV7-8	-	CASSAMGGIADTQYF	TGTGCCAGCAGCGCAATGGGGGGGATCGCAGATACGCAGTATTTT
TRBD2	TRBJ2-5	TRBV2	-	CARSPALAGSETQYF	TGTGCCCGATCACCCGCACTAGCGGGATCAGAGACCCAGTACTTC